These T cell receptor beta chains were read from a single sample in a study of shared clonotypes between healthy human individuals. Profiling relied on immunoSEQ multiplex PCR, and the TCRdb table lists in-frame clones only, not all of them. The profile shows about 600,000 clones, about 96% of them singletons. The sequenced sample consisted of naive CD4+ T cells sorted from blood. The receptor set was obtained from a woman aged 25 to 39 in good health. Each CDR3 is given without its conserved first and last residue. For some rows the clone size is stated as once, few or many, or as a class when expanded; others skip it.

>-|TRBJ1-5|TRBV11-2
ASSLDGNQPQH
>-|TRBJ2-3|TRBV19
ASTPGTSTDTQY
>-|TRBJ1-1|TRBV7-9
ASSRSSGQGAEAF
>-|TRBJ2-3|TRBV7-2
ASSFSSGRPDTQY
>once|TRBJ1-1|TRBV28
ASSPGGIGDTEAF
>-|TRBJ2-7|TRBV23-1
ASSQGGFGDRGSYEQY
>-|TRBJ1-4|TRBV13
ASSRGQGFIEKLF
>-|TRBJ2-2|TRBV6-1
ASREQGWGELF
>-|TRBJ1-1|TRBV5-1
ASSLVANTEAF
>-|TRBJ2-1|TRBV20-1
SATGENEQF
>once|TRBJ2-2|TRBV7-6
ASSPGAGQGYGELF
>-|TRBJ1-1|TRBV19
ASRNEGHRNTEAF
>-|TRBJ1-5|TRBV6-6
ASSQDPRQPQH
>-|TRBJ1-2|TRBV19
ASSIPPQGDGYT